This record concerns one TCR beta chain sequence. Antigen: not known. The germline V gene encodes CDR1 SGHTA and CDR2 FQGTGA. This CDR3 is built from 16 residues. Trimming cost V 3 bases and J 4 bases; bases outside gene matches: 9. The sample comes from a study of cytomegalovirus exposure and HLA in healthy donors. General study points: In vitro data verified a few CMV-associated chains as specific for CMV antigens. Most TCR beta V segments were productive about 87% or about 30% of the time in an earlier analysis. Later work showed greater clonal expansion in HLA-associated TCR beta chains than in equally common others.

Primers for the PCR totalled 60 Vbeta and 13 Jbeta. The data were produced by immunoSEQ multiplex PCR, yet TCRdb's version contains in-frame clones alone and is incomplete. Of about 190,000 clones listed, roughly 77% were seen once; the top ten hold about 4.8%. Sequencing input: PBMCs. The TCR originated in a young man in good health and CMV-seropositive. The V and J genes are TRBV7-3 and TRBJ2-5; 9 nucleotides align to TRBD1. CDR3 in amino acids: CASSLGDRGVIETQYF. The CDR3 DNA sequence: TGTGCCAGCAGCTTGGGCGACAGGGGGGTCATAGAGACCCAGTACTTC.